One sample yielded the 6 T cell receptor beta chains listed below, sequenced in a study of blood T cells in healthy people across ages (dated by TCRdb to the mid-2010s). Receptor amplification or capture employed 5' RACE. The instrument was an Illumina HiSeq 2500. A second 7 to 11 cycle PCR used a sample-barcoded 5' primer and a J-beta primer mix. The public sequencing data were trimmed at Q25 with fastp and processed into clonotypes with MiXCR by TCRdb, which kept only in-frame beta chains. Each entry is one CDR3 protein sequence, shown with its most common DNA and genes. This sample gives 1.5 million to 2 million distinct CDR3 sequences in total; 28% of them show up just once. 7.7% of the sample belongs to the ten largest clones. The sequenced sample was blood. The receptors stem from a young woman in good health.

On this clonotype: As the CDR3 is not closed by the conserved phenylalanine or tryptophan, this likely results from a read error. The genes are TRBV5-1 and TRBJ1-4, with a tentative D call TRBD1 (5 bases). This CDR3 is 16 amino acids long. Germline CDR1 SGHRS, CDR2 YFSETQ. V lost 4 bases and J lost 0, with 13 bases in between. The chain's CDR3 is CASSASVDTTNEKLFC. DNA of the CDR3: TGCGCCAGCAGCGCCAGCGTGGACACAACTAATGAAAAACTGTTTTGT.

This clonotype has more than one count but fewer than ten. This chain uses TRBV7-9 with TRBJ2-3, with 7 bases identical to TRBD2. After removal of 7 bases from V and 5 bases from J, the junction contained 9 bases not matched to a gene. The germline gives CDR1 SEHNR, CDR2 FQNEAQ (reference sequence). The CDR3 has 14 residues. The CDR3 protein is CASIGRGLGDTQYF. The CDR3 DNA is TGTGCCAGCATCGGGCGGGGGTTGGGAGATACGCAGTATTTT.

This clonotype was detected only a few times. Here the CDR3 reads CASRKGLAGDDEQYF. CDR3 DNA: TGTGCCAGCAGAAAAGGACTAGCGGGAGATGATGAGCAGTACTTC. V gene TRBV27 combines with J gene TRBJ2-5, with 13 bases lining up with TRBD2. From germline, CDR1 is MNHEY and CDR2 SMNVEV (reference sequence). The CDR3 totals 15 residues. The V gene end was trimmed by 6 bases and the J gene end by 11 bases; junction bases not matched to a gene: 12.

This clonotype was seen a few times. Written as DNA, the CDR3 is TGCAGCGTGAATGGGGCTAGCGGGGGCCAAGAGACCCAGTACTTC. It codes for CSVNGASGGQETQYF. The chain employs TRBV29-1 and TRBJ2-5, with TRBD2 matching over 10 bases. This CDR3 comprises 15 residues. Trimming cost V 6 bases and J 1 base; bases outside gene matches: 8. In germline, CDR1 is SQVTM, CDR2 ANQGSEA.

As to this clonotype: Compared with germline, one end of the junction differs, possibly owing to a read error. The V gene is TRBV5-1, the J gene TRBJ2-1; 7 nucleotides match TRBD1. The CDR3 length is 14 residues. Germline values: CDR1 SGHRS, CDR2 YFSETQ. CDR3 residues: CATSTGEPYNGQFF. Written as DNA, the CDR3 is TGCGCCACCTCAACAGGGGAACCCTACAATGGGCAGTTCTTC.

The table lists this clonotype with many counts. This chain uses TRBV3-1 with TRBJ2-1; 10 bases match TRBD2. Germline V CDR1 and CDR2: LGHDT, YNNKEL (reference sequence). The CDR3 loop spans 15 amino acids. V shed 4 bases, J shed 3 bases, and the junction held 3 bases outside the gene matches. This CDR3 reads CASSRVAGGYNEQFF. DNA of the CDR3: TGTGCCAGCAGCCGCGTAGCGGGGGGCTACAATGAGCAGTTCTTC.